This T cell receptor (beta chain) is drawn from a study of blood T cell repertoires in COVID-19. As for the study in general: T cells, B-cell-depleted T cells, or PBMCs provided the cDNA or gDNA that served as material.

CDR3 size: 18 residues. The V gene's germline CDR1 is LGHNA and CDR2 YSLEER. V gave up 0 bases and J gave up 8 bases; unmatched junction bases: 14. Cohorts were based on clinical histories the participants reported. Two negative PCRs, clearance, or symptom resolution had been documented for recovered Cohort 3 donors. Original analysis: Amplification with reference gene primers provided the estimates of nucleated cell counts. Method: immunoSEQ multiplex PCR; TCRdb's copy keeps in-frame clones and lacks some. That table furnishes V, J and clone size, whereas the DNA furnished D and trimming. The sample consists of a few hundred thousand clones, about 85% of them appearing once. This clone has a single count.

The sequence derives from a woman aged 30 to 39 who had recovered from COVID-19. Sequenced material: PBMCs or T cells enriched from blood (not recorded which). The rearrangement uses TRBV4-3 and TRBJ2-3; 10 bases line up with TRBD2. The CDR3 bases are TGCGCCAGCAGCCAAGAACTAGCGGGGCAGCCTATACTAGGTACGCAGTATTTT. Protein: CASSQELAGQPILGTQYF.